This entry lists 16 T cell receptor beta chains sequenced from one sample in a study of OX40 agonist ivuxolimab in advanced cancers. Repertoires were generated with immunoSEQ multiplex PCR, while TCRdb's copy carries only in-frame clones and drops some. The table lists about 19,000 clones, roughly 87% of them singletons. The sequencing here drew on CD4+ or CD8+ T cells sorted from blood, taken in a trial of the OX40 agonist ivuxolimab. All receptors derive from an adult with an advanced solid tumor such as melanoma, head and neck, liver or kidney cancer.

The chain combines TRBV19 with TRBJ2-5; D gene uncertain. This CDR3 has 9 amino acids. CDR1 is LNHDA, CDR2 SQIVND, per germline (reference sequence). V gave up 8 bases and J gave up 10 bases, with 8 bases separating them. CDR3 sequence (DNA): TGTGCCAGTGGTCCTGACCAGTACTTC. Residues: CASGPDQYF.

The V gene is TRBV4-1, the J gene TRBJ2-7, with D possibly being TRBD1 (6 bases). CDR1 MGHRA and CDR2 YSYEKL come from the germline V gene. The V and J ends lost 1 base and 0 bases respectively, with 10 bases between them. CDR3 length equals 15 residues. The CDR3 loop reads CASSQVEDSSYEQYF. CDR3 DNA: TGCGCCAGCAGCCAAGTCGAGGACAGCTCCTACGAGCAGTACTTC.

CDR3 nucleotide sequence: TGTGCCAGCAGTTTAGGGACAGGAACCTACGAACAGTACTTC. Translated, it gives CASSLGTGTYEQYF. The chain uses TRBV28 and TRBJ2-5, with 8 bases lining up with TRBD1. The J segment lost 11 bases and the V segment lost 2 bases, leaving 10 bases of the junction unmatched. Germline V gives CDR1 MDHEN, CDR2 SYDVKM. This CDR3 spans 14 amino acids.

This sequence joins TRBV7-9 and TRBJ2-1; D possibly uses TRBD1 or TRBD2 (5 bases each). Trimming cost V 5 bases and J 11 bases, with 10 bases left between them. This CDR3 has 11 amino acids. Germline-derived CDR1 and CDR2 are SEHNR and FQNEAQ (reference sequence). This chain's CDR3 is CASSPGTQQFF. DNA for the CDR3: TGTGCCAGCAGCCCAGGGACCCAGCAGTTCTTC.

This sequence joins TRBV2 and TRBJ1-4; D ambiguous. Per germline, CDR1 SNHLY and CDR2 FYNNEI. The CDR3 consists of 12 residues. V lost 3 bases to trimming and J lost 5 bases, with 4 bases between them. The CDR3 is CASSDVNEKLFF. The CDR3 DNA sequence: TGTGCCAGCAGTGATGTGAATGAAAAACTGTTTTTT. The full variable domain, rest sourced from reference TRBV2 and TRBJ1-4, is EPEVTQTPSHQVTQMGQEVILRCVPISNHLYFYWYRQILGQKVEFLVSFYNNEISEKSEIFDDQFSVERPDGSNFTLKIRSTKLEDSAMYFCASSDVNEKLFFGSGTQLSVL.

In this sample, this clone turned up once. The chain recombines TRBV27 with TRBJ1-1; 7 bases map to TRBD1. Germline V gene sequence: CDR1 MNHEY, CDR2 SMNVEV (reference sequence). Losses at the gene ends were 6 bases for V and 4 bases for J; bases not matched to a gene: 17. This CDR3 region has 17 residues. The CDR3, as DNA: TGTGCCAGCAGAGTTGGACAGGTTATGGGGGTAGGCACTGAAGCTTTCTTT. Translated: CASRVGQVMGVGTEAFF.

V is TRBV7-6 and J is TRBJ1-5, with D perhaps matching TRBD1 (5 bases). Germline V gene sequence: CDR1 SGHVS, CDR2 FNYEAQ. Trimming took 0 bases from V and 2 from J, leaving 14 bases between them. This CDR3 is 17 amino acids long. CDR3 amino acids: CASSLAGGRGGNQPQHF. The CDR3 nucleotides read TGTGCCAGCAGCTTAGCCGGGGGTAGGGGTGGCAATCAGCCCCAGCATTTT.

This chain links TRBV15 with TRBJ1-3; D is uncertain. Between the trimmed V and J ends, which lost 0 bases and 0 bases, there was a span of 15 bases. Per germline, CDR1 LNHNV and CDR2 YYDKDF (reference sequence). This CDR3 has 18 residues. The CDR3 spells CATSREEAGASSGNTIYF. Written as DNA, the CDR3 is TGTGCCACCAGCAGAGAGGAAGCAGGAGCGAGCTCTGGAAACACCATATATTTT.

This chain connects TRBV10-2 to TRBJ2-2; 8 nucleotides agree with TRBD2. The CDR3 is 17 amino acids. Germline lookup yields CDR1 WSHSY and CDR2 SAAADI. V was clipped by 6 bases and J by 1 base; unmatched bases: 10. In nucleotides, the CDR3 is TGCGCCAGCAGCGGAGACATTAGCGGGATGAACACCGGGGAGCTGTTTTTT. Its protein is CASSGDISGMNTGELFF.

This sequence joins TRBV6-5 and TRBJ2-7; the D gene is possibly TRBD2 (5 bases). This CDR3 has 14 amino acids. V lost 5 bases and J lost 0, with 11 bases in between. Germline V lookup: CDR1 MNHEY, CDR2 SVGAGI. CDR3: CASSEPGLSYEQYF. In DNA, the CDR3 is TGTGCCAGCAGTGAACCCGGACTCTCCTACGAGCAGTACTTC.

This clone has just one count. The chain recombines TRBV4-1 with TRBJ2-6; D not certain. The CDR3 consists of 17 residues. The germline V gene has CDR1 MGHRA and CDR2 YSYEKL. The V gene lost 0 bases and the J gene lost 2 bases, with 11 bases spanning the gap. Here the CDR3 DNA reads TGCGCCAGCAGCCAAGAGTCGGCAGGTGCTGGGGCCAACGTCCTGACTTTC. Its protein product is CASSQESAGAGANVLTF.

The chain employs TRBV19 and TRBJ2-7, with 7 bases fitting TRBD1. After removal of 1 base from V and 1 base from J, the junction contained 4 bases not matched to a gene. CDR3 length equals 15 residues. CDR1 and CDR2 from the germline V gene are LNHDA and SQIVND (reference sequence). CDR3 amino acids: CASSIGAGGSYEQYF. Written as DNA, the CDR3 is TGTGCCAGTAGTATAGGGGCAGGGGGTTCCTACGAGCAGTACTTC.

The genes are TRBV27 and TRBJ2-7, with 13 positions matching TRBD2. The CDR3 length is 15 residues. Trimming took 3 bases from V and 7 from J; bases not matched to a gene: 6. The germline V gene has CDR1 MNHEY and CDR2 SMNVEV (reference sequence). The CDR3 DNA reads as TGTGCCAGCAGTTTTACTAGCGGGAGGGTCGGGGAGCAGTACTTC. It translates to CASSFTSGRVGEQYF.

This chain connects TRBV5-4 to TRBJ2-2, with TRBD2 matching 14 bases. V gave up 4 bases and J gave up 4 bases; unmatched junction bases: 9. The V gene's germline CDR1 is SGHNT and CDR2 YYREEE (reference sequence). The CDR3 extends over 18 amino acids. CDR3: CASSDLWGLAGVTGELFF. CDR3 sequence (DNA): TGTGCCAGCAGCGACCTCTGGGGACTAGCGGGAGTCACCGGGGAGCTGTTTTTT. Full variable domain (outside the CDR3, taken from reference TRBV5-4 and TRBJ2-2): ETGVTQSPTHLIKTRGQQVTLRCSSQSGHNTVSWYQQALGQGPQFIFQYYREEENGRGNFPPRFSGLQFPNYSSELNVNALELDDSALYLCASSDLWGLAGVTGELFFGEGSRLTVL.

This clone was observed once. V usage is TRBV27 and J usage is TRBJ2-1; D is undetermined. From germline, CDR1 is MNHEY and CDR2 SMNVEV (reference sequence). V was trimmed by 7 bases and J by 6 bases, leaving 10 bases between them. The CDR3 totals 12 residues. The CDR3 loop is CASKTRPNEQFF. The CDR3 DNA reads TGTGCCAGCAAAACCCGGCCCAATGAGCAGTTCTTC.

This chain joins TRBV19 and TRBJ2-3, with TRBD2 matching 15 bases. Germline V CDR1 and CDR2: LNHDA, SQIVND (reference sequence). J lost 6 bases, V lost 5 bases, and 3 bases had no gene match. The length of the CDR3 is 15 residues. For the CDR3, the DNA is TGTGCCAGTAGTTACGGGACTAGCGGGAGGGATACGCAGTATTTT. It translates to CASSYGTSGRDTQYF.